The clone carrying this TCR beta chain was counted at least ten times. No antigen is known for it. The germline V gene encodes CDR1 MGHRA and CDR2 YSYEKL. Trimming cost V 1 base and J 3 bases; bases outside gene matches: 12. CDR3 size: 18 residues. These data are taken from a study of T-cell reconstitution after alpha-beta-depleted transplantation in children. For TCRbeta, the library was prepared with unique molecular identifiers. MiXCR, run by TCRdb on the PCR reads, gives a single entry per CDR3 protein. The sample comprises 180,000 or so distinct CDR3 sequences, around 5.9% of which are singletons, and 4.5% to 5.5% rests with the top ten. Study results and limitations: The study reportedly traced alpha-beta T cells about two months after transplant to several hundred expanded graft clones. After transplant, high TCRbeta diversity at day 60 in some patients arose from surviving recipient T cells and thymic progenitors. Diversity and T-cell counts at one year after transplant derived mostly from new T cells.

The origin of this receptor is a girl in the first two years of life with combined immunodeficiency, due to receive a stem cell transplant. The specimen was PBMCs, collected before TCRalphabeta/CD19-depleted stem cell transplant. This chain connects TRBV4-1 to TRBJ2-7; 10 positions match TRBD2. As DNA, the CDR3 is TGCGCCAGCAGCCAAGTAGCCCAGATAGCGGGAGGTGGCTACGAGCAGTACTTC. Its protein is CASSQVAQIAGGGYEQYF.